A single sample gave rise to the 23 T cell receptor beta chains below, sequenced in a study of blood T cell repertoires in COVID-19 (dated by TCRdb to the early 2020s). Receptor amplification or capture employed the immunoSEQ multiplex PCR assay. Sourced from immuneACCESS, this table was stored by TCRdb with only in-frame sequences that have V and J called. A share of the clones is absent; for the studies checked, an unresolved V gene accounts for under half, and the remainder has no known explanation. Present in this sample are approximately 210,000 clones, 82% of which were seen just once. Jointly, the top ten make up about an eighth of the sample. Sequenced material: PBMCs or T cells enriched from blood (not recorded which). The receptors stem from a man in his forties or fifties who had recovered from COVID-19.

This clone was picked up one time. CDR3 sequence: CASSQEIRQGAGYGYTF. The CDR3 bases are TGTGCCAGCAGCCAAGAAATTAGACAGGGGGCTGGTTATGGCTACACCTTC. The rearrangement uses TRBV3-1 (or the pseudogene TRBV3-2) and TRBJ1-2, with TRBD1 identical over 10 bases. V was clipped by 0 bases and J by 5 bases; unmatched bases: 9. CDR3 length: 17 amino acids. In germline, CDR1 is LGHDT, CDR2 YNNKEL (reference sequence).

The V and J genes are TRBV7-9 and TRBJ2-1; D ambiguous. V was shortened by 1 base and J by 10 bases, with 17 bases between the two germline ends. The CDR3 has 15 amino acids. From germline, CDR1 is SEHNR and CDR2 FQNEAQ (reference sequence). The CDR3 loop reads CASSLDDLPVQEQFF. The CDR3 nucleotides are TGTGCCAGCAGCTTAGATGATCTTCCCGTTCAGGAGCAGTTCTTC.

The gene calls are TRBV7-9 and TRBJ1-5; TRBD1 agrees at 9 bases. The CDR3 has 15 amino acids. CDR1 SEHNR and CDR2 FQNEAQ come from the germline V gene (reference sequence). V lost 1 base to trimming and J lost 5 bases; unmatched junction nucleotides: 3. CDR3 sequence reads: CASSLGTGGDQPQHF. As DNA, the CDR3 is TGTGCCAGCAGCTTAGGAACAGGGGGCGATCAGCCCCAGCATTTT. The whole variable domain, remainder taken from reference TRBV7-9 and TRBJ1-5, is DTGVSQNPRHKITKRGQNVTFRCDPISEHNRLYWYRQTLGQGPEFLTYFQNEAQLEKSRLLSDRFSAERPKGSFSTLEIQRTEQGDSAMYLCASSLGTGGDQPQHFGDGTRLSIL.

This clone was counted once. V is TRBV7-3 and J is TRBJ2-7; no clear D gene. The CDR3 covers 13 residues. Trimming removed 5 bases at V and 1 base at J, with 9 bases between. Per the germline V gene, CDR1 is SGHTA and CDR2 is FQGTGA. The CDR3 DNA sequence: TGTGCCAGCAGCCCGGGTCCATCCTACGAGCAGTACGTC. This translates into CASSPGPSYEQYV.

This clone was seen only once. The rearrangement uses TRBV6-5 and TRBJ1-6, with D hard to call. V lost 2 bases to trimming and J lost 5 bases, with 7 bases between them. The CDR3 sequence is 14 residues long. CDR1 is MNHEY and CDR2 is SVGAGI in the germline V gene. CDR3 sequence (DNA): TGTGCCAGCAGTTACCGGGAAGATAATTCACCCCTCCACTTT. Encoded protein: CASSYREDNSPLHF.

With respect to this clone: The same CDR3 can be traced to other DNA sequences in this sample. The rearrangement links TRBV11-3 to TRBJ2-1; 10 bases line up with TRBD2. The CDR3 is 14 residues long. V lost 1 base, J lost 9 bases, and 3 bases stayed unmatched. Per germline, CDR1 SGHNT and CDR2 YENEEA. As DNA, the CDR3 is TGTGCCAGCAGCTTAGGAGCGGGAGGGGGTGAGCAGTTCTTC. Protein sequence: CASSLGAGGGEQFF.

The rearrangement uses TRBV5-4 and TRBJ1-3; D is unresolved. The length of the CDR3 is 16 residues. Germline CDR1 reads SGHNT; CDR2 reads YYREEE (reference sequence). V lost 4 bases, J lost 0 bases, and 14 bases lay in between. DNA of the CDR3: TGTGCCAGCAGCGGAGACTCGGGGTTCTCTGGAAACACCATATATTTT. It specifies CASSGDSGFSGNTIYF.

The CDR3 nucleotides read TGTGCCAGCAGCTATTGGCGGGAGGCCCACCTTTTAAATGAGCAGTTCTTC. Amino acid sequence: CASSYWREAHLLNEQFF. This chain uses TRBV5-4 with TRBJ2-1; the match to TRBD2 covers 8 bases. Trimming took 3 bases from V and 7 from J; bases not matched to a gene: 15. Germline V gives CDR1 SGHNT, CDR2 YYREEE (reference sequence). The CDR3 extends over 17 amino acids. Using reference TRBV5-4 and TRBJ2-1 for the parts outside the CDR3, the full variable domain is ETGVTQSPTHLIKTRGQQVTLRCSSQSGHNTVSWYQQALGQGPQFIFQYYREEENGRGNFPPRFSGLQFPNYSSELNVNALELDDSALYLCASSYWREAHLLNEQFFGPGTRLTVL.

This chain links TRBV4-3 with TRBJ2-6; the match to TRBD2 covers 9 bases. The germline V gene encodes CDR1 LGHNA and CDR2 YSLEER. This CDR3 is 17 amino acids long. V lost 2 bases to trimming and J lost 1 base; unmatched junction nucleotides: 3. The CDR3 reads CASSQLAGNSGANVLTF. For the CDR3, the DNA is TGCGCCAGCAGCCAACTAGCGGGAAATTCTGGGGCCAACGTCCTGACTTTC.

The V gene is TRBV4-3, the J gene TRBJ2-1, with 8 bases lining up with TRBD1. This CDR3 contains 17 residues. Germline-derived CDR1 and CDR2 are LGHNA and YSLEER. The ends lost 4 bases at V and 1 base at J; junction bases unmatched: 9. CDR3 residues: CASSPSLRQGSYNEQFF. CDR3 nucleotides: TGCGCCAGCAGCCCCTCACTCCGACAGGGGTCCTACAATGAGCAGTTCTTC.

The chain combines TRBV7-6 with TRBJ1-1; 7 bases map to TRBD1. V lost 4 bases, J lost 0 bases, and 5 bases stayed unmatched. Germline V gives CDR1 SGHVS, CDR2 FNYEAQ. There are 15 residues in the CDR3. The CDR3, as DNA: TGTGCCAGCAGCTGGGGGGACAGTTTGAACACTGAAGCTTTCTTT. Translated, it gives CASSWGDSLNTEAFF.

CDR3 residues: CATSRDHRTLNQPQHF. The CDR3 DNA sequence: TGTGCCACCAGCAGAGATCACCGGACACTAAATCAGCCCCAGCATTTT. The V call is TRBV15, the J call TRBJ1-5; D might be TRBD1 (5 bases). Trimming took off 0 bases at V and 4 bases at J, with 13 bases between the two ends. Germline CDR1 LNHNV, CDR2 YYDKDF (reference sequence). CDR3 length: 16 residues. Looking up the rest from reference TRBV15 and TRBJ1-5 gives the full variable domain: DAMVIQNPRYQVTQFGKPVTLSCSQTLNHNVMYWYQQKSSQAPKLLFHYYDKDFNNEADTPDNFQSRRPNTSFCFLDIRSPGLGDTAMYLCATSRDHRTLNQPQHFGDGTRLSIL.

The rearrangement joins TRBV6-5 to TRBJ2-5; TRBD1 matches 8 bases. CDR3 length equals 14 residues. With V trimmed by 8 bases and J by 5 bases, 10 bases remained unmatched. Germline loops: CDR1 MNHEY, CDR2 SVGAGI. The CDR3 loop is CASYYGQGSETQYF. CDR3 coding DNA: TGTGCCAGCTATTACGGACAGGGTTCGGAGACCCAGTACTTC.

This chain uses TRBV10-1 with TRBJ2-1; the D gene is possibly TRBD2 (6 bases). Trimming left V 4 bases short and J 2 bases short, with 12 bases between. Germline CDR1 reads WNHNN; CDR2 reads SYGVQD (reference sequence). This CDR3 region has 15 residues. CDR3 residues: CASSVASETYNEQFF. The CDR3 DNA reads TGCGCCAGCAGTGTGGCTAGCGAGACCTACAATGAGCAGTTCTTC.

The V and J genes are TRBV11-2 and TRBJ2-7; 7 bases fit TRBD1. The CDR3 spans 17 residues. Germline loops: CDR1 SGHAT, CDR2 FQNNGV. V dropped 0 bases and J dropped 2; count of bases not matched to a gene: 10. The CDR3 sequence: CASSLEREGARTYEQYV. CDR3 DNA sequence: TGTGCCAGCAGCTTAGAGAGAGAGGGGGCGAGAACCTACGAGCAGTACGTC.

This clone was seen more than once but under ten times. The chain couples TRBV5-4 to TRBJ1-2; 9 bases agree with TRBD1. Germline lookup yields CDR1 SGHNT and CDR2 YYREEE (reference sequence). V dropped 5 bases and J dropped 8; count of bases not matched to a gene: 10. This CDR3 region has 14 residues. CDR3 sequence: CASSSGTGFGGYTF. CDR3 coding DNA: TGTGCCAGCAGTTCCGGGACAGGGTTTGGCGGCTACACCTTC.

The rearrangement uses TRBV7-2 and TRBJ2-7; the D gene is possibly TRBD2 (5 bases). V dropped 2 bases and J dropped 1 base, with 6 bases sitting between them. Germline V gene sequence: CDR1 SGHTA, CDR2 FQGNSA. The CDR3 extends over 13 amino acids. Here the CDR3 reads CASSLSGSYEQYV. The DNA of the CDR3 is TGTGCCAGCAGCTTATCGGGGTCCTACGAGCAGTACGTC.

CDR3: CASSSEGGSFGEQYV. In nucleotides, the CDR3 is TGTGCCAGCAGCTCCGAAGGCGGATCCTTCGGTGAGCAGTACGTC. The V gene is TRBV7-9, the J gene TRBJ2-7; D gene ambiguous. Germline CDR1 is SEHNR and CDR2 is FQNEAQ (reference sequence). Trimming removed 4 bases at V and 7 bases at J, with 20 bases between. There are 15 residues in the CDR3.

The genes are TRBV24-1 and TRBJ1-5, with 7 bases fitting TRBD1. The CDR3 has 14 amino acids. Germline trimming cut 4 bases from V and 3 bases from J; bases unmatched to any gene: 2. Germline V lookup: CDR1 KGHDR, CDR2 SFDVKD. The CDR3 loop reads CATSEGQYNQPQHF. CDR3 DNA: TGTGCCACCAGTGAGGGACAGTACAATCAGCCCCAGCATTTT.

The chain's CDR3 is CASSLEPGLGAEAFF. The CDR3 DNA sequence: TGCGCCAGCAGCTTGGAGCCGGGACTAGGGGCTGAAGCTTTCTTT. This sequence joins TRBV5-1 and TRBJ1-1, with D possibly being TRBD1 (5 bases). This CDR3 region has 15 residues. Germline V gives CDR1 SGHRS, CDR2 YFSETQ. V dropped 0 bases and J dropped 6 bases, with 15 bases sitting between them.

The gene calls are TRBV2 and TRBJ1-2; 8 positions match TRBD1. Germline-derived CDR1 and CDR2 are SNHLY and FYNNEI. The CDR3 covers 15 residues. With 6 bases clipped from V and 3 bases from J, the junction kept 9 bases outside the gene matches. The CDR3 reads CASSGQGEDYYGYTF. CDR3 in DNA: TGTGCCAGCAGCGGACAGGGTGAGGATTACTATGGCTACACCTTC.

The chain carries TRBV11-2 and TRBJ1-4; TRBD1 might be the D (6 bases). Deletions cut 6 bases from V and 8 bases from J, with 19 bases between. The CDR3 has 15 residues. Germline V gives CDR1 SGHAT, CDR2 FQNNGV. The CDR3 loop reads CASSLTGTVGEKLFF. CDR3 sequence (DNA): TGTGCCAGCAGTTTAACAGGGACGGTAGGGGAAAAACTGTTTTTT. The full variable domain, with the rest looked up from reference TRBV11-2 and TRBJ1-4, is EAGVAQSPRYKIIEKRQSVAFWCNPISGHATLYWYQQILGQGPKLLIQFQNNGVVDDSQLPKDRFSAERLKGVDSTLKIQPAKLEDSAVYLCASSLTGTVGEKLFFGSGTQLSVL.

In DNA form, the CDR3 reads TGTGCCAGCAGTGCTACCACACTACGCTCTGGAAACACCATATATTTT. Translated, it gives CASSATTLRSGNTIYF. This chain uses TRBV25-1 with TRBJ1-3; no clear D gene. The CDR3 spans 16 residues. V was pared by 4 bases and J by 0 bases, with 13 bases between. CDR1 is MGHDK and CDR2 is SYGVNS in the germline V gene.